At least ten counts were recorded for the clone carrying this T cell receptor beta chain. The protocol was immunoSEQ multiplex PCR, while the TCRdb copy is restricted to in-frame clones and leaves out a portion. The sample gives 950,000 to 1,100,000 clones, about four fifths of which show up once; around 0.61% is in the top ten. The record originates from a study of shared clonotypes between healthy human individuals. The CDR3 has 14 residues. V lost 2 bases, J lost 5 bases, and 13 bases lay in between. Germline CDR1 is SGDLS and CDR2 is YYNGEE. Material for sequencing was memory CD4+ T cells from PBMCs. Subset noted: CD45RA-negative fraction. This sequence joins TRBV9 and TRBJ1-1; D gene unclear. This TCR derives from a man aged 18 to 29 in good health. Some clones in this sample may be carry-over from other donors' samples. CDR3 sequence reads: CASSVSAVITEAFF. The CDR3 region has the DNA TGTGCCAGCAGCGTCAGCGCGGTGATAACTGAAGCTTTCTTT.